The T cell receptor beta chain under discussion was sequenced for a study of CD8+ T cells in alopecia areata. Germline lookup yields CDR1 FNHDT and CDR2 SITEND (reference sequence). The CDR3 is made up of 12 amino acids. V was cut by 4 bases and J by 3 bases, with 7 bases left in between. This clone was observed a handful of times. A much larger clone lies one base from this, so it may be a read error. Mouse names are used for the genes. Read coverage stops 4 residues before the CDR3 terminus; the germline J gene supplies the remainder. Cell sorting was performed on pooled cutaneous lymph node cells with CD4, CD8alpha, NKG2D, NKG2ACE and other markers. Extraction and reverse transcription of RNA yielded cDNA as the sequencing template. Assay: immunoSEQ multiplex PCR; the TCRdb copy retains only in-frame clones and omits some. The sample yields over 250,000 clones, without any singletons.

The chain links TRBV19 to TRBJ1-2; D is perhaps TRBD1 (6 bases). The receptor comes from a C3H/HeJ mouse with alopecia areata. Strain haplotype at MHC: H2-k. The sequencing sample was made of CD4+ T cells sorted from a lymph node. The chain's CDR3 is CASSDRYSDYTF. Incomplete CDR3 DNA: TGTGCCAGCAGTGACAGGTACTCC.